Listed below are T cell receptor beta chains from one sample, sequenced in a study of blood T cell repertoires in COVID-19. Sequencing used immunoSEQ multiplex PCR; TCRdb keeps in-frame clones, though not all of them. The sample records about 320,000 clones, 89% being singletons. Input material: PBMCs or T cells enriched from blood (not recorded which). The source is a man aged 60-69 years who had recovered from COVID-19. Each CDR3 is given with its conserved first and last residue. The order of the fields is V gene, D gene, J gene, clone size, CDR3 DNA, CDR3 protein. A D gene is named only where the DNA matches it firmly. Clone size is given for some rows only: seen once, a few or many times, or a class if the clone is expanded.

v_gene: TRBV7-9
d_gene: TRBD1
j_gene: TRBJ1-5
abundance: .
CDR3nt: TGTGCCAGCAGCTTAGCACAGGGGCAGCCCCAGCATTTT
CDR3aa: CASSLAQGQPQHF

v_gene: TRBV6-2/TRBV6-3
d_gene: .
j_gene: TRBJ2-3
abundance: .
CDR3nt: TGTGCCAGCAGTTACTCAGAACAGCGGGATACGCAGTATTTT
CDR3aa: CASSYSEQRDTQYF

v_gene: TRBV5-1
d_gene: TRBD1
j_gene: TRBJ1-4
abundance: .
CDR3nt: TGCGCCAGCAGCTCACAGGGGCCAGGGGCTAATGAAAAACTGTTTTTT
CDR3aa: CASSSQGPGANEKLFF

v_gene: TRBV19
d_gene: TRBD1
j_gene: TRBJ1-5
abundance: .
CDR3nt: TGTGCCAGTAGCCAAGGGACAGCTCTTAATCAGCCCCAGCATTTT
CDR3aa: CASSQGTALNQPQHF

v_gene: TRBV28
d_gene: TRBD1
j_gene: TRBJ1-3
abundance: once
CDR3nt: TGTGCCAGCAGTTCCCCCGGTACAGGGGCTGGAAACACCATATATTTT
CDR3aa: CASSSPGTGAGNTIYF

v_gene: TRBV5-8
d_gene: TRBD1
j_gene: TRBJ2-7
abundance: .
CDR3nt: TGTGCCAGCAGACTGACAGGGACCTACGAGCAGTACTTC
CDR3aa: CASRLTGTYEQYF

v_gene: TRBV27
d_gene: .
j_gene: TRBJ2-7
abundance: .
CDR3nt: TGTGCCAGCAGTTTACGTTACATCCCCGGACAAATCTACGAGCAGTACTTC
CDR3aa: CASSLRYIPGQIYEQYF

v_gene: TRBV3-1/TRBV3-2
d_gene: .
j_gene: TRBJ2-7
abundance: .
CDR3nt: TGTGCCAGCAGCCAAGGTATCCCCGGGAGCTCCTACGAGCAGTACTTC
CDR3aa: CASSQGIPGSSYEQYF

v_gene: TRBV5-1
d_gene: TRBD1
j_gene: TRBJ2-7
abundance: .
CDR3nt: TGCGCCAGCAGCTCCGGGACAGGGGGTTTGTACGAGCAGTACTTC
CDR3aa: CASSSGTGGLYEQYF

v_gene: TRBV19
d_gene: TRBD1
j_gene: TRBJ1-5
abundance: once
CDR3nt: TGTGCCAGTAGCCCTGACAGGGAAAGTCAGCCCCAGCATTTT
CDR3aa: CASSPDRESQPQHF

v_gene: TRBV4-3
d_gene: .
j_gene: TRBJ1-6
abundance: .
CDR3nt: TGCGCCTCCCAAGAGGCAATCCATTCACCCCTCCACTTT
CDR3aa: CASQEAIHSPLHF

v_gene: TRBV24-1
d_gene: TRBD1
j_gene: TRBJ1-5
abundance: few
CDR3nt: TGTGCCACCAGTGACAGCCGGGACAGGTTCTATAGCAATCAGCCCCAGCATTTT
CDR3aa: CATSDSRDRFYSNQPQHF

v_gene: TRBV2
d_gene: .
j_gene: TRBJ1-4
abundance: .
CDR3nt: TGTGCCATCAAAGCGGGGGCAACAGAAAAACTGTTTTTT
CDR3aa: CAIKAGATEKLFF